This is a list of T cell receptor beta chains from one sample in a study of blood T cell repertoires in COVID-19. Here immunoSEQ multiplex PCR was the method, and the copy in TCRdb shows in-frame clones only, minus some. The table lists around 130,000 clones, about four fifths of them singletons. The sample comprised peripheral blood. These receptors all come from a human donor in a cohort sampled during active COVID-19. Both conserved end residues are part of each CDR3. D genes are given only for firm matches. Clone size is not always given. Where it is, it says once, few, many or a class for expanded clones.

j_call	clone_size	d_call	v_call	cdr3_aa	cdr3_nt
TRBJ2-3	.	TRBD1	TRBV11-2	CASSLTGVDTQYF	TGTGCCAGCAGCTTGACAGGGGTGGATACGCAGTATTTT
TRBJ2-2	.	.	TRBV19	CASSIQNTGELFF	TGTGCCAGTAGTATACAGAACACCGGGGAGCTGTTTTTT
TRBJ2-5	once	.	TRBV20-1	CSASRDSQETQYF	TGCAGTGCTAGTCGTGACAGCCAAGAGACCCAGTACTTC
TRBJ2-2	.	TRBD1	TRBV2	CASRSTGVWTGELFF	TGTGCCAGCAGGTCAACAGGGGTGTGGACCGGGGAGCTGTTTTTT
TRBJ2-7	.	.	TRBV5-1	CASSLQQGDEQYF	TGCGCCAGCAGCTTGCAGCAGGGCGACGAGCAGTACTTC
TRBJ1-5	.	TRBD1	TRBV28	CASIDRVGQPQHF	TGTGCCAGCATAGACAGGGTGGGTCAGCCCCAGCATTTT
TRBJ1-3	.	.	TRBV6-6	CASSPRDKELYTGNTIYF	TGTGCCAGCAGTCCCCGGGACAAGGAACTTTATACTGGAAACACCATATATTTT
TRBJ1-2	.	TRBD1	TRBV7-8	CASSPEGAVNYGYTF	TGTGCCAGCAGCCCGGAGGGGGCGGTTAACTATGGCTACACCTTC
TRBJ1-4	once	TRBD1	TRBV9	CASSSGTGGFTTNEKLFF	TGTGCCAGCAGCTCGGGGACAGGGGGCTTTACAACTAATGAAAAACTGTTTTTT
TRBJ1-4	.	.	TRBV7-9	CASSFYRGLGYEKLFF	TGTGCCAGCAGCTTCTACCGGGGACTGGGGTATGAAAAACTGTTTTTT